Below, 26 T cell receptor beta chains from the same sample are listed, as sequenced in a study of blood T cell repertoires in COVID-19. Sequenced by immunoSEQ multiplex PCR; TCRdb stores in-frame clones only, minus some. The table records around 86,000 clones, around 84% of them present only once. The specimen was peripheral blood. These receptors all stem from a man at least 80 years old with acute or convalescent COVID-19.

The rearrangement joins TRBV27 to TRBJ2-3; 8 bases fit TRBD2. Trimming cost V 0 bases and J 1 base; bases outside gene matches: 3. Germline V gene sequence: CDR1 MNHEY, CDR2 SMNVEV (reference sequence). The CDR3 consists of 16 residues. This CDR3 is CASSLSPTSGTDTQYF. In nucleotides, the CDR3 is TGTGCCAGCAGTTTATCCCCGACTAGCGGCACAGATACGCAGTATTTT.

The V gene is TRBV15, the J gene TRBJ1-3, with D maybe TRBD1 (5 bases). Germline CDR1 and CDR2: LNHNV and YYDKDF (reference sequence). The CDR3 covers 15 residues. Trimming shortened V by 4 bases and J by 4 bases, and 14 bases separated the two germline ends. The CDR3 region is CATSIPMGGGNTIYF. Written as DNA, the CDR3 is TGTGCCACCAGCATCCCGATGGGGGGAGGAAACACCATATATTTT.

The J gene is TRBJ1-2, the V gene TRBV29-1; D is perhaps TRBD1 (5 bases). The CDR3 has 12 residues. Germline V gene lookup returns CDR1 SQVTM and CDR2 ANQGSEA. Trimming left V 3 bases short and J 2 bases short, with 7 bases between. The CDR3 loop reads CSVDDSNYGYTF. The CDR3 DNA is TGCAGCGTTGACGACAGCAACTATGGCTACACCTTC.

J is TRBJ2-7 and V is TRBV9; TRBD2 agrees at 9 bases. CDR1 is SGDLS, CDR2 YYNGEE, per germline. V shed 2 bases, J shed 5 bases, and the junction held 5 bases outside the gene matches. CDR3 length: 14 amino acids. DNA for the CDR3: TGTGCCAGCAGCGTCGAGGTAGCGGGAGACGAGCAGTACTTC. Protein sequence: CASSVEVAGDEQYF.

The sample holds a few counts of this clone. The rearrangement links TRBV27 to TRBJ1-2; no firm D call. V shed 4 bases and J shed 1 base, with 16 bases lying between them. The CDR3 totals 16 residues. Germline lookup yields CDR1 MNHEY and CDR2 SMNVEV (reference sequence). CDR3 region: CASSYAGKTDNYGYTF. CDR3 in DNA: TGTGCCAGCAGTTACGCCGGTAAAACAGATAACTATGGCTACACCTTC.

This chain uses TRBV6-2 or TRBV6-3 with TRBJ2-5; 15 bases fit TRBD2. V trimming: 2 bases; J trimming: 4 bases; junction bases outside the gene matches: 2. Germline loops: CDR1 MNHEY, CDR2 SVGEGT. The CDR3 loop spans 16 amino acids. DNA for the CDR3: TGTGCCAGCAGTTACGCGGGACTAGCGGGAGGAGAGACCCAGTACTTC. It translates to CASSYAGLAGGETQYF.

The chain is built from TRBV12-1 and TRBJ2-7; TRBD2, the table's D call, lacks a check against the DNA. TRBV12-1 is a recognized pseudogene. This CDR3 has 18 amino acids. The CDR3 DNA follows: TGTGCCAGCAGCTTGGCTAGCGGGAGGACCCAGGATACATACGAGCAGTACTTC. Translation: CASSLASGRTQDTYEQYF.

This clone was counted once. This chain joins TRBV19 and TRBJ1-2, with a weak D call TRBD1 (6 bases). Germline lookup yields CDR1 LNHDA and CDR2 SQIVND (reference sequence). V was trimmed by 6 bases and J by 4 bases, leaving 15 bases between them. The CDR3 is 14 residues long. The CDR3 DNA follows: TGTGCCAGTAGAGGACAGACCTGGATCTATGGCTACACCTTC. Translation: CASRGQTWIYGYTF.

Comments on this clone: The germline gene is not matched at one end of the junction; a read error may be the cause. The rearrangement links TRBV7-7 to TRBJ2-5; TRBD1 might be the D (6 bases). The CDR3 has 15 residues. CDR1 SSHAT and CDR2 FNYEAQ come from the germline V gene (reference sequence). CDR3 bases: TGTGCTAGCAGCTTAGTGTCGGCAGGGGCAGAGACCCAGTACTTC. Its translation: CASSLVSAGAETQYF.

J is TRBJ1-4 and V is TRBV28, with D possibly matching TRBD1 (6 bases). V lost 5 bases to trimming and J lost 7 bases, with 17 bases between them. Per the germline V gene, CDR1 is MDHEN and CDR2 is SYDVKM. The CDR3 spans 15 residues. For the CDR3, the DNA is TGTGCCAGCAGTGCGTACAGGGATAGGGGTGAAAAACTGTTTTTT. Encoded protein: CASSAYRDRGEKLFF.

This chain's CDR3 is CASTFGGPQPQHF. The CDR3 DNA is TGTGCCAGCACTTTCGGGGGGCCCCAGCCCCAGCATTTT. The V and J genes are TRBV28 and TRBJ1-5; the D gene is possibly TRBD1 (6 bases). The length of the CDR3 is 13 residues. CDR1 MDHEN and CDR2 SYDVKM come from the germline V gene. Trimming took off 7 bases at V and 7 bases at J, with 14 bases between the two ends.

V gene TRBV6-5 combines with J gene TRBJ1-5; D uncertain. The CDR3 runs 14 residues. Trimming pared 6 bases from V and 0 bases from J, leaving 9 bases between. CDR1 is MNHEY and CDR2 is SVGAGI in the germline V gene. CDR3 bases: TGTGCCAGCAGCCAGTTAAATAGCAATCAGCCCCAGCATTTT. Translation: CASSQLNSNQPQHF.

The chain joins TRBV11-2 to TRBJ1-3; TRBD1 is a possible D gene (6 bases). Trimming cost V 3 bases and J 4 bases, with 16 bases left between them. The CDR3 is made up of 16 amino acids. Germline lookup yields CDR1 SGHAT and CDR2 FQNNGV. The CDR3 region has the DNA TGTGCCAGCAGCTTCTACCAGGGGATGGGCGGAAACACCATATATTTT. It translates to CASSFYQGMGGNTIYF.

The genes are TRBV2 and TRBJ2-7; D ambiguous. The CDR3 runs 12 residues. V gave up 6 bases and J gave up 3 bases, with 9 bases separating them. Germline assignment: CDR1 SNHLY and CDR2 FYNNEI. The CDR3 loop is CASRSSNYEQYF. For the CDR3, the DNA is TGTGCCAGCAGGAGCTCAAACTACGAGCAGTACTTC.

The chain is built from TRBV11-3 and TRBJ2-7, with 9 bases aligning to TRBD2. This CDR3 is built from 16 residues. Germline V lookup: CDR1 SGHNT, CDR2 YENEEA. J was trimmed by 5 bases and V by 5 bases; bases with no gene match: 13. CDR3: CASSQTGRSGSHEQYF. The CDR3 nucleotides read TGTGCCAGCAGCCAAACGGGTCGTAGCGGGAGCCACGAGCAGTACTTC.

Turning to this clone: This specimen includes other DNA sequences encoding the same CDR3. The chain couples TRBV19 to TRBJ2-2; 7 positions match TRBD1. Germline V gene lookup returns CDR1 LNHDA and CDR2 SQIVND (reference sequence). Trimming at V came to 8 bases and at J to 0 bases, leaving 3 bases not matched to a gene. The CDR3 extends over 14 amino acids. CDR3 bases: TGTGCCAGTGACAGGGAACCGAACACCGGGGAGCTGTTTTTT. Amino acid sequence: CASDREPNTGELFF.

The chain recombines TRBV28 with TRBJ2-5; 9 bases map to TRBD1. This CDR3 comprises 15 residues. The V gene end was trimmed by 8 bases and the J gene end by 5 bases; junction bases not matched to a gene: 12. CDR1 and CDR2 from the germline V gene are MDHEN and SYDVKM. The CDR3 nucleotides read TGTGCCAGCGATCCGACAGGGGGTATCCAGGAGACCCAGTACTTC. This codes for CASDPTGGIQETQYF.

V and J are TRBV7-3 and TRBJ2-3; D is possibly TRBD2 (5 bases). V shed 5 bases and J shed 5 bases, with 11 bases lying between them. CDR1 is SGHTA and CDR2 is FQGTGA in the germline V gene. This CDR3 has 13 amino acids. The CDR3 DNA reads as TGTGCCAGCAGCCTCCTGGGAGTAGATACGCAGTATTTT. This codes for CASSLLGVDTQYF.

V usage is TRBV5-1 and J usage is TRBJ2-4; unclear D gene. Trimming pared 1 base from V and 0 bases from J, leaving 8 bases between. CDR3 length equals 15 residues. The germline CDR1 and CDR2 sequences are SGHRS and YFSETQ. The CDR3: CASSLTSLAKNIQYF. CDR3 nucleotides: TGCGCCAGCAGCTTGACAAGTTTAGCCAAAAACATTCAGTACTTC. The full variable domain, rest sourced from reference TRBV5-1 and TRBJ2-4, is KAGVTQTPRYLIKTRGQQVTLSCSPISGHRSVSWYQQTPGQGLQFLFEYFSETQRNKGNFPGRFSGRQFSNSRSEMNVSTLELGDSALYLCASSLTSLAKNIQYFGAGTRLSVL.

This rearrangement joins TRBV6-4 to TRBJ2-1; weak D call: TRBD2 (5 bases). V dropped 0 bases and J dropped 6 bases, with 9 bases sitting between them. Per germline, CDR1 MRHNA and CDR2 SNTAGT. The CDR3 has 14 residues. CDR3 in amino acids: CASSDSAGLNEQFF. The CDR3 DNA sequence: TGTGCCAGCAGTGACTCCGCGGGCCTCAATGAGCAGTTCTTC.

The rearrangement joins TRBV6-5 to TRBJ1-5; TRBD1 agrees at 8 bases. Germline V CDR1 and CDR2: MNHEY, SVGAGI. Germline trimming cut 5 bases from V and 4 bases from J; bases unmatched to any gene: 4. The CDR3 loop spans 14 amino acids. Here the CDR3 DNA reads TGTGCCAGCAGTCTCACAGGGGGGAATCAGCCCCAGCATTTT. This codes for CASSLTGGNQPQHF.

The rearrangement uses TRBV11-3 and TRBJ2-7, with D maybe TRBD2 (6 bases). The germline CDR1 and CDR2 sequences are SGHNT and YENEEA. V was trimmed by 5 bases and J by 7 bases, leaving 15 bases between them. The CDR3 is 13 amino acids. CDR3 loop: CASSAGPFGEQYF. The CDR3 DNA reads as TGTGCCAGCAGCGCGGGACCCTTCGGGGAGCAGTACTTC.

The chain joins TRBV9 to TRBJ1-3, with 10 bases matching TRBD1. V shed 4 bases, J shed 4 bases, and the junction held 8 bases outside the gene matches. Germline V gene lookup returns CDR1 SGDLS and CDR2 YYNGEE. The length of the CDR3 is 16 residues. CDR3 sequence reads: CASSPGRQGAGNTIYF. CDR3 coding DNA: TGTGCCAGCAGCCCCGGACGACAGGGGGCAGGAAACACCATATATTTT. The whole variable domain, remainder taken from reference TRBV9 and TRBJ1-3, is DSGVTQTPKHLITATGQRVTLRCSPRSGDLSVYWYQQSLDQGLQFLIQYYNGEERAKGNILERFSAQQFPDLHSELNLSSLELGDSALYFCASSPGRQGAGNTIYFGEGSWLTVV.

The chain has TRBV19 and TRBJ2-1; TRBD1 aligns across 10 bases. This CDR3 spans 16 amino acids. The V gene's germline CDR1 is LNHDA and CDR2 SQIVND (reference sequence). Trimming at V came to 1 base and at J to 2 bases, leaving 2 bases not matched to a gene. CDR3 nucleotides: TGTGCCAGTAGTATAGCCGGACAGGGGGCCTACAATGAGCAGTTCTTC. Its protein is CASSIAGQGAYNEQFF.

The V and J genes are TRBV18 and TRBJ2-3; D not certain. CDR1 and CDR2 (germline): KGHSH, LQKENI. CDR3 size: 13 residues. Between the trimmed V and J ends, which lost 6 bases and 6 bases, there was a span of 13 bases. CDR3 in amino acids: CASSPASRDTQYF. The DNA for the CDR3 is TGTGCCAGCTCCCCTGCGTCCCGGGATACGCAGTATTTT.

This clone occurred once. This chain uses TRBV15 with TRBJ2-2; a possible D gene is TRBD1 (6 bases). V was shortened by 5 bases and J by 4 bases, with 23 bases between the two germline ends. Germline V gene sequence: CDR1 LNHNV, CDR2 YYDKDF (reference sequence). There are 18 residues in the CDR3. The CDR3 bases are TGTGCCACCAGCGGCGCCCCGGGGACAAAGTGGCGCACCGGGGAGCTGTTTTTT. The encoded protein is CATSGAPGTKWRTGELFF. The full variable domain, in which reference TRBV15 and TRBJ2-2 provide the parts outside the CDR3, is DAMVIQNPRYQVTQFGKPVTLSCSQTLNHNVMYWYQQKSSQAPKLLFHYYDKDFNNEADTPDNFQSRRPNTSFCFLDIRSPGLGDTAMYLCATSGAPGTKWRTGELFFGEGSRLTVL.